Listed below are T cell receptor beta chains from one sample, sequenced in a study of blood T cell repertoires in COVID-19. Here immunoSEQ multiplex PCR was the method, and the copy in TCRdb shows in-frame clones only, minus some. Of roughly 150,000 clones listed, about four fifths are singletons. Sequencing was performed on peripheral blood. These receptors came from a woman older than 75 with acute or convalescent COVID-19. CDR3s include the opening cysteine and the closing phenylalanine or tryptophan. Fields, in order: CDR3 DNA, CDR3 protein, J gene, clone size, V gene, D gene. A D gene is named only where the DNA matches it firmly. Where a row states a size, it is once, few, many or the class of an expanded clone; other rows omit it.

TGTGCCAGCAGAGGACAGGGGGCCCATGGCTACACCTTC CASRGQGAHGYTF TRBJ1-2 NA TRBV6-5 TRBD1
TGTGCCAGCAGCCGCAGAAATTCACCCCTCCACTTT CASSRRNSPLHF TRBJ1-6 NA TRBV7-9 NA
TGTGCCAGCAGTGAAGCCTCAAGGGGGTCGGCGCCCCAGCATTTT CASSEASRGSAPQHF TRBJ1-5 few TRBV6-1 NA
TGTGCCAGTAGAGAGGGCCAACACACCGGGGAGCTGTTTTTT CASREGQHTGELFF TRBJ2-2 NA TRBV19 NA
TGTGCCAGCAGCCACTCCCGCCCCACTGAAGCTTTCTTT CASSHSRPTEAFF TRBJ1-1 once TRBV7-2 NA
TGTGCCAGCAGCTCCAGGGGGCGAGGTAATGAAAAACTGTTTTTT CASSSRGRGNEKLFF TRBJ1-4 NA TRBV9 TRBD1
TGTGCCAGTAGTCTAACGACAGGATTATACGGTCAGCCCCAGCATTTT CASSLTTGLYGQPQHF TRBJ1-5 NA TRBV19 NA
TGTGCCAGCAGACGAGCCGCAGCAGGCGAGCAGTACTTC CASRRAAAGEQYF TRBJ2-7 NA TRBV11-2 NA
TGTGCCAGCAGCTTAGAGGGATCCGGCGGGGAGCAGTACTTC CASSLEGSGGEQYF TRBJ2-7 NA TRBV11-2 NA
TGTGCCACCAAACCCCAGCAGGGAAGGTCACACGAGCAGTACTTC CATKPQQGRSHEQYF TRBJ2-7 many TRBV2 NA
TGCAGTGCTGGGGGGACCTACGAGCAGTACTTC CSAGGTYEQYF TRBJ2-7 once TRBV20-1 NA
TGTGCCAGCAGTCCTATCCGGACGGGATCCTACGAGCAGTACTTC CASSPIRTGSYEQYF TRBJ2-7 few TRBV6-5 NA
TGTGCCAGCAGTCCAAACAGGGCACCTCAGCCCCAGCATTTT CASSPNRAPQPQHF TRBJ1-5 few TRBV6-5 NA
TGTGCCAGCAGCTTTCCCCCAGGGGAGTTGACCCAGTACTTC CASSFPPGELTQYF TRBJ2-5 NA TRBV5-6 NA
TGTGCCAGCAGCAAAGAACGAGTTAATCAGCCCCAGCATTTT CASSKERVNQPQHF TRBJ1-5 NA TRBV2 NA
TGTGCCTGGAGCCTCGGACAGGGAGTCGCTGAAGCTTTCTTT CAWSLGQGVAEAFF TRBJ1-1 NA TRBV30 TRBD1